This TCR beta chain originates from a study of T-cell memory formation after mild COVID-19 (dated by TCRdb to the early 2020s). A note on the overall study: Most TCR sequence clusters were specific to one of the two donors. In a couple of donors, T-cell clones that expanded and contracted after mild COVID-19 were tracked by sequencing TCRalpha and TCRbeta repertoires over time. Two young, previously healthy adult volunteers made up the cohort, one male and one female.

Ficoll-Paque density gradient centrifugation was used to isolate PBMCs. These reads were obtained on an Illumina NovaSeq 6000. TCRalpha and TCRbeta cDNA libraries were built by 5'RACE with constant-segment primers, adding sample barcodes and unique molecular identifiers. Trizol reagent was used to extract RNA from every sample. Amplification of the libraries took two PCR steps, and the second step added a second sample barcode plus Illumina TruSeq adapters. Sequencing of the libraries was done on an Illumina NovaSeq, producing 2 x 150 bp paired-end reads. The paper's data handling went like this. With migec v1.2.7, reads were demultiplexed and then collapsed into UMI-guided consensus sequences. Using mixcr v2.1.11, UMI consensuses were aligned to TRA and TRB V and J templates and then assembled into clonotypes. A clonotype was counted as expanded or contracted only if both edgeR and NoisET called the change significant, with noise models trained on biological replicates. For edgeR calls, the thresholds were a false discovery rate-adjusted p below 0.01 and a log2 fold-change of 1. As an exploratory analysis of dynamics, max-normalized trajectories of the 1000 most abundant clonotypes were examined by PCA with hierarchical clustering. The CD4 or CD8 phenotype of responding clones was assigned using the separately sequenced CD4+ and CD8+ repertoires. Starting from the raw public reads, TCRdb applied fastp trimming at Q25, assembled clones with MiXCR and retained in-frame beta chains. Rows with a matching CDR3 protein are joined into one entry that keeps the most common DNA and genes. TCRdb's processing, not the authors', yielded these V and J calls. Within this sample are hundreds of thousands of distinct CDR3 sequences, with about 15% of them counted one time only. The top ten clonotypes cover 20% to 25% of the sample.

As regards this clonotype: Its antigen remains unidentified. Per-base qualities were not stored, and no clone one base away is much larger.

What the research found in general, with its limitations: Contracting CD4+ clones were found mainly in CM and EM memory subsets, while CD8+ clones were enriched in EMRA. Only two mild cases were covered in the study, and larger cohorts including severe cases with pre-infection samples were considered necessary. From day 15 to 85, contracting clones showed balanced CD4/CD8 phenotypes, whereas a second wave of clones that expanded from day 15 to 37 leaned towards CD4+. Whether the second-wave clones peaking on day 37 were SARS-CoV-2 specific was not confirmed. Some responding clones were detected in pre-infection memory, which suggested that pre-existing cross-reactive memory T cells had joined the SARS-CoV-2 response.

At the junction V is shortened by 1 base and J by 9 bases; bases outside the gene matches: 9. CDR1 and CDR2, per the germline V gene, are SGHDN and FVKESK. The CDR3 numbers 15 residues from cysteine through phenylalanine. CDR3 DNA is the only sequence kept; it has 45 bases, read in frame from the first base. The chain links TRBV14 with TRBJ2-1; 7 middle bases align to TRBD2. Sequencing used PBMCs or a T cell subset sorted from them (not recorded which). This sequence was found in a man younger than 35 who had mild COVID-19 (a few samples of this study predate the infection). The sample titles of this study are shuffled in the database, so cell type and time point are left out; the donor was told from shared clones. CDR3 loop: CASSQGRGWGGEQFF. The nucleotides are TGTGCCAGCAGCCAAGGACGGGGATGGGGGGGTGAGCAGTTCTTC.